The sequence of this T cell receptor (beta chain) was determined in a study of blood T cell repertoires in COVID-19. Using immunoSEQ multiplex PCR, the repertoire was profiled, and TCRdb retains in-frame clones only, with some absent. The data show approximately 210,000 clones, with roughly four fifths seen just once and 15% held by the top ten. Germline-derived CDR1 and CDR2 are LNHDA and SQIVND (reference sequence). V was trimmed by 6 bases and J by 5 bases, leaving 11 bases between them. The CDR3 is 13 amino acids. The chain is built from TRBV19 and TRBJ1-5; tentatively, D is TRBD1 (5 bases). Material: PBMCs or T cells enriched from blood (not recorded which). The TCR sequence derives from a man aged 35 to 55 who had recovered from COVID-19. The CDR3 sequence is CASRQGLYQPQHF. In DNA, the CDR3 is TGTGCCAGTAGGCAGGGACTATATCAGCCCCAGCATTTT.